This T cell receptor (beta chain) emerged from a study of cytomegalovirus exposure and HLA in healthy donors. V was cut by 4 bases and J by 2 bases, with 15 bases left in between. This CDR3 has 16 amino acids. The germline V gene has CDR1 LNHDA and CDR2 SQIVND (reference sequence). 13 Jbeta primers and 60 Vbeta primers were used for the PCR. Generated by immunoSEQ multiplex PCR, the TCRdb table keeps only in-frame clones and is missing some. The sample consists of fewer than 200,000 clones, about 65% of them appearing once. This chain links TRBV19 with TRBJ2-1; a weak D match, TRBD2 (6 bases). Sequencing was performed on PBMCs. This sequence originates from a girl between 10 and 17 years old in good health and CMV-seronegative. The CDR3 loop is CASSTAGGLAYNEQFF. The CDR3 nucleotides are TGTGCCAGTAGTACCGCTGGGGGGTTAGCCTACAATGAGCAGTTCTTC.